This T cell receptor beta chain derives from a study of PD-1 blockade in classical Hodgkin lymphoma. Study results and caveats: Complete responders had baseline diversity similar to newly diagnosed patients.

The V end was cut by 4 bases, the J end by 10 bases, with 23 bases between. The germline CDR1 and CDR2 sequences are SGHDN and FVKESK. The CDR3 spans 17 residues. Clones were read by immunoSEQ multiplex PCR, and TCRdb kept only the in-frame ones, dropping some. This table has roughly 60,000 clones, about nine tenths appearing once. Every patient had relapsed following autologous stem cell transplantation, and cohorts differed in brentuximab vedotin exposure. Comments on this clone: Its antigen is as yet unknown.

This material consisted of peripheral blood mononuclear cells (PBMCs), taken at baseline. The TCR was taken from a human donor with classical Hodgkin lymphoma. V usage is TRBV14 and J usage is TRBJ1-6, with D possibly matching TRBD1 (6 bases). CDR3 in DNA: TGTGCCAGCAGCCCCGGGTTTGGGCAGGGGATCAGGTCACCCCTCCACTTT. Translating it yields CASSPGFGQGIRSPLHF.